The rows below give T cell receptor beta chains drawn from one sample of a study of cytomegalovirus exposure and HLA in healthy donors. Data came from immunoSEQ multiplex PCR; TCRdb stores just in-frame clones and leaves some out. The data contain some 170,000 clones, just under 90% of them singletons. The material sequenced was PBMCs. Receptor source: a woman aged 30 to 39 in good health and CMV-seronegative. Each CDR3 is given without its conserved first and last residue.

J: TRBJ1-4
V: TRBV5-1
CDR3: ASSLDPGQGWEKLF

J: TRBJ2-7
V: TRBV7-9
CDR3: ASSSTGTGWSSYEQY

J: TRBJ1-1
V: TRBV7-8
CDR3: ASSLWTIQGNTEAF

J: TRBJ1-2
V: TRBV19
CDR3: ASRPTGESYYGYT

J: TRBJ1-6
V: TRBV7-2
CDR3: ASSLGGTGGLGNSPLH

J: TRBJ1-5
V: TRBV7-8
CDR3: ASSLAGTGSNQPQH

J: TRBJ1-2
V: TRBV6-4
CDR3: ASSATQTGGNGYT

J: TRBJ2-7
V: TRBV18
CDR3: ASSPGGEGQY

J: TRBJ1-1
V: TRBV7-9
CDR3: ASSLSGVGTEAF

J: TRBJ1-4
V: TRBV2
CDR3: ASTTGNFGEKLF